The rows below give T cell receptor beta chains drawn from one sample of a study of OX40 agonist ivuxolimab in advanced cancers. This table comes from immunoSEQ multiplex PCR, and its TCRdb copy is limited to in-frame clones, with some not included. This table has about 80,000 clones, around 85% appearing once. The input for sequencing was CD4+ or CD8+ T cells sorted from blood, taken in a trial of the OX40 agonist ivuxolimab. Receptors originate from an adult with an advanced solid tumor such as melanoma, head and neck, liver or kidney cancer. Each CDR3 is given with its conserved first and last residue. The D gene is left open where the match is weak. The size field is filled for only some rows; it gives once, few, many or a size class.

V: TRBV9; size: .; D: .; J: TRBJ2-3; CDR3: CASSVANWGTTDTQYF; DNA: TGTGCCAGCAGCGTAGCTAATTGGGGAACCACAGATACGCAGTATTTT
V: TRBV5-4; size: .; D: TRBD1; J: TRBJ2-7; CDR3: CASSLQGSYEQYF; DNA: TGTGCCAGCAGTTTACAGGGGTCTTACGAGCAGTACTTC
V: TRBV29-1; size: .; D: .; J: TRBJ2-1; CDR3: CRTPLSLYNEQFF; DNA: TGCAGGACGCCCCTTTCCCTCTACAATGAGCAGTTCTTC
V: TRBV30; size: .; D: .; J: TRBJ1-2; CDR3: CAWSVRYGYTF; DNA: TGTGCCTGGAGTGTTCGTTATGGCTACACCTTC
V: TRBV5-4; size: .; D: .; J: TRBJ1-1; CDR3: CASSGLNTEAFF; DNA: TGTGCCAGCTCTGGGCTGAACACTGAAGCTTTCTTT
V: TRBV11-2; size: .; D: .; J: TRBJ1-4; CDR3: CASSLSSANEKLFF; DNA: TGTGCCAGCAGCTTATCGTCGGCTAATGAAAAACTGTTTTTT
V: TRBV30; size: .; D: .; J: TRBJ1-3; CDR3: CAWTGVSGNTIYF; DNA: TGTGCCTGGACAGGGGTCTCTGGAAACACCATATATTTT
V: TRBV5-6; size: .; D: .; J: TRBJ2-7; CDR3: CASSQDGPLSYEQYF; DNA: TGTGCCAGCAGTCAGGACGGACCCTTATCCTACGAGCAGTACTTC
V: TRBV11-1; size: .; D: .; J: TRBJ2-5; CDR3: CASSLKGTETQYF; DNA: TGTGCCAGCAGCTTAAAGGGAACCGAGACCCAGTACTTC
V: TRBV7-9; size: once; D: TRBD1; J: TRBJ1-4; CDR3: CASSSDRAEKLFF; DNA: TGTGCCAGCAGCTCCGACAGGGCGGAAAAACTGTTTTTT
V: TRBV29-1; size: .; D: .; J: TRBJ1-4; CDR3: CSVVPRGLRGEKLFF; DNA: TGCAGCGTTGTTCCCCGGGGGCTTCGAGGGGAAAAACTGTTTTTT
V: TRBV2; size: .; D: .; J: TRBJ1-6; CDR3: CASRPGIWDSPLHF; DNA: TGTGCCAGCAGGCCCGGGATCTGGGATTCACCCCTCCACTTT
V: TRBV7-9; size: .; D: TRBD1; J: TRBJ2-7; CDR3: CASSGSLVGQGQYEQYF; DNA: TGTGCCAGCAGCGGAAGTCTGGTGGGACAGGGACAGTACGAGCAGTACTTC
V: TRBV5-1; size: .; D: TRBD1; J: TRBJ1-5; CDR3: CASSPGTGGGNQPQHF; DNA: TGCGCCAGCAGCCCCGGGACAGGGGGTGGCAATCAGCCCCAGCATTTT
V: TRBV2; size: few; D: .; J: TRBJ2-5; CDR3: CASIRGAGYETQYF; DNA: TGTGCCAGTATCAGGGGGGCAGGATACGAGACCCAGTACTTC
V: TRBV5-6; size: .; D: .; J: TRBJ2-7; CDR3: CASSLGPTISYEQYF; DNA: TGTGCCAGCAGCTTGGGCCCTACTATCTCCTACGAGCAGTACTTC
V: TRBV11-2; size: .; D: .; J: TRBJ1-1; CDR3: CASSVGRGMNTEAFF; DNA: TGTGCCAGCAGCGTCGGGCGGGGGATGAACACTGAAGCTTTCTTT
V: TRBV19; size: .; D: TRBD1; J: TRBJ1-4; CDR3: CASSRRTGVGSEKLFF; DNA: TGTGCCAGCTCTCGACGGACAGGGGTAGGAAGTGAAAAACTGTTTTTT
V: TRBV11-3; size: .; D: .; J: TRBJ2-2; CDR3: CASSHGTGELFF; DNA: TGTGCCAGCTCCCACGGGACCGGGGAGCTGTTTTTT
V: TRBV7-2; size: .; D: .; J: TRBJ2-7; CDR3: CASSSGHYEQYF; DNA: TGTGCCAGCAGCTCGGGACACTACGAGCAGTACTTC
V: TRBV18; size: .; D: TRBD1; J: TRBJ1-2; CDR3: CASSPARDRGGYTF; DNA: TGTGCCAGCTCACCTGCTAGGGACAGGGGGGGCTACACCTTC
V: TRBV9; size: once; D: TRBD1; J: TRBJ1-6; CDR3: CASSGYRGRDSPLHF; DNA: TGTGCCAGCAGCGGATACAGGGGGCGGGATTCACCCCTCCACTTT
V: TRBV2; size: .; D: TRBD1; J: TRBJ2-1; CDR3: CASQAGTGDNEQFF; DNA: TGTGCCAGCCAAGCCGGGACAGGGGACAATGAGCAGTTCTTC
V: TRBV9; size: once; D: .; J: TRBJ1-3; CDR3: CASSVGSGDAGNTIYF; DNA: TGTGCCAGCAGCGTAGGTTCGGGTGATGCTGGAAACACCATATATTTT
V: TRBV5-4; size: once; D: .; J: TRBJ1-6; CDR3: CASSGGKKENSPLHF; DNA: TGTGCCAGCAGCGGGGGGAAGAAAGAGAATTCACCCCTCCACTTT
V: TRBV5-4; size: .; D: .; J: TRBJ2-1; CDR3: CASSVTNRREQFF; DNA: TGTGCCAGCAGCGTAACTAACCGACGAGAGCAGTTCTTC
V: TRBV2; size: .; D: TRBD1; J: TRBJ2-2; CDR3: CAGRQGRNTGELFF; DNA: TGTGCCGGGAGACAGGGGCGAAACACCGGGGAGCTGTTTTTT
V: TRBV11-3; size: .; D: .; J: TRBJ2-7; CDR3: CASSLAAASYEQYF; DNA: TGTGCCAGCAGCTTAGCCGCGGCCTCCTACGAGCAGTACTTC
V: TRBV6-5; size: .; D: TRBD2; J: TRBJ2-7; CDR3: CASSYHSAGGRFEQYF; DNA: TGTGCCAGCAGTTACCATTCTGCGGGGGGGAGGTTCGAGCAGTACTTC
V: TRBV7-2; size: few; D: .; J: TRBJ1-3; CDR3: CASGHGGNTIYF; DNA: TGTGCCAGCGGCCACGGGGGGAACACCATATATTTT
V: TRBV5-4; size: .; D: .; J: TRBJ2-5; CDR3: CASSFKGEAETQYF; DNA: TGTGCCAGCAGCTTCAAAGGGGAGGCAGAGACCCAGTACTTC
V: TRBV7-2; size: .; D: .; J: TRBJ1-1; CDR3: CASSLADTGGTEAFF; DNA: TGTGCCAGCAGCTTAGCAGACACGGGGGGGACTGAAGCTTTCTTT
V: TRBV19; size: .; D: TRBD1; J: TRBJ1-4; CDR3: CASRRTGYNEKLFF; DNA: TGTGCCAGTAGACGGACAGGGTATAATGAAAAACTGTTTTTT
V: TRBV6-1; size: .; D: .; J: TRBJ2-4; CDR3: CASFGEAKNIQYF; DNA: TGTGCCAGCTTTGGAGAGGCCAAAAACATTCAGTACTTC
V: TRBV6-5; size: few; D: .; J: TRBJ1-6; CDR3: CASSFQGQNSPLHF; DNA: TGTGCCAGCAGTTTTCAGGGGCAGAATTCACCCCTCCACTTT
V: TRBV27; size: .; D: TRBD1; J: TRBJ1-2; CDR3: CASSLSQGDGYTF; DNA: TGTGCCAGCAGTTTATCGCAGGGGGATGGCTACACCTTC
V: TRBV6-1; size: .; D: .; J: TRBJ1-6; CDR3: CASGGRSYNSPLHF; DNA: TGTGCCAGCGGGGGCCGCTCCTATAATTCACCCCTCCACTTT
V: TRBV9; size: .; D: .; J: TRBJ2-5; CDR3: CASSPVYGSETQYF; DNA: TGTGCCAGCAGCCCCGTGTACGGGTCGGAGACCCAGTACTTC
V: TRBV11-2; size: .; D: TRBD2; J: TRBJ2-1; CDR3: CASSLLGGINEQFF; DNA: TGTGCCAGCAGCTTATTGGGGGGGATCAATGAGCAGTTCTTC
V: TRBV2; size: few; D: .; J: TRBJ1-1; CDR3: CASRTDSFEAFF; DNA: TGTGCCAGCCGGACAGACAGTTTTGAAGCTTTCTTT
V: TRBV4-2; size: .; D: .; J: TRBJ2-5; CDR3: CASSHHGGLADAETQYF; DNA: TGTGCCAGCAGCCACCACGGGGGGCTAGCGGATGCAGAGACCCAGTACTTC
V: TRBV28; size: .; D: TRBD1; J: TRBJ1-1; CDR3: CASTSNRGSIEAFF; DNA: TGTGCCAGCACTTCCAACAGGGGGAGCATTGAAGCTTTCTTT
V: TRBV4-3; size: .; D: TRBD1; J: TRBJ1-2; CDR3: CASSQDLGTGDFYGYTF; DNA: TGCGCCAGCAGCCAAGATCTGGGGACAGGGGACTTTTATGGCTACACCTTC
V: TRBV5-1; size: once; D: TRBD1; J: TRBJ2-7; CDR3: CASSPLGQGANEQYF; DNA: TGCGCCAGCAGCCCACTCGGACAGGGGGCGAACGAGCAGTACTTC
V: TRBV28; size: .; D: TRBD1; J: TRBJ1-5; CDR3: CASSSMTGGDQPQHF; DNA: TGTGCCAGCAGTTCCATGACAGGGGGCGACCAGCCCCAGCATTTT
V: TRBV7-3; size: .; D: TRBD1; J: TRBJ2-7; CDR3: CASSSQQGPVSEQYF; DNA: TGTGCCAGCAGCTCACAACAGGGGCCGGTGAGCGAGCAGTACTTC
V: TRBV28; size: .; D: .; J: TRBJ1-3; CDR3: CASSHRRWGGSGNTIYF; DNA: TGTGCCAGCAGTCACAGGCGGTGGGGCGGCTCTGGAAACACCATATATTTT
V: TRBV6-5; size: .; D: TRBD1; J: TRBJ1-4; CDR3: CASSSGGQGYEKLFF; DNA: TGTGCCAGCAGCTCGGGGGGACAGGGGTATGAAAAACTGTTTTTT
V: TRBV7-9; size: .; D: .; J: TRBJ1-2; CDR3: CASSFGDYGYTF; DNA: TGTGCCAGCAGCTTCGGTGACTATGGCTACACCTTC
V: TRBV27; size: .; D: .; J: TRBJ2-3; CDR3: CASSWGRAGTDTQYF; DNA: TGTGCCAGCAGCTGGGGCAGGGCGGGCACAGATACGCAGTATTTT
V: TRBV10-3; size: once; D: .; J: TRBJ2-7; CDR3: CAISGHYPGQNSQYF; DNA: TGTGCCATCAGTGGCCACTACCCAGGGCAGAATTCGCAGTACTTC
V: TRBV6-5; size: .; D: .; J: TRBJ2-3; CDR3: CASIRSGSPTDTQYF; DNA: TGTGCCAGCATCCGATCAGGGTCCCCCACAGATACGCAGTATTTT
V: TRBV28; size: .; D: TRBD1; J: TRBJ1-2; CDR3: CASSLSRDRGLRWGYTF; DNA: TGTGCCAGCAGTCTGTCCAGGGACAGGGGTCTTCGCTGGGGCTACACCTTC
V: TRBV21-1; size: .; D: .; J: TRBJ2-7; CDR3: CASSKMMVCNEQYF; DNA: TGTGCCAGCAGCAAAATGATGGTCTGCAACGAGCAGTACTTC
V: TRBV19; size: .; D: TRBD1; J: TRBJ1-5; CDR3: CASIQGMGQPQHF; DNA: TGTGCCAGTATACAGGGGATGGGACAGCCCCAGCATTTT